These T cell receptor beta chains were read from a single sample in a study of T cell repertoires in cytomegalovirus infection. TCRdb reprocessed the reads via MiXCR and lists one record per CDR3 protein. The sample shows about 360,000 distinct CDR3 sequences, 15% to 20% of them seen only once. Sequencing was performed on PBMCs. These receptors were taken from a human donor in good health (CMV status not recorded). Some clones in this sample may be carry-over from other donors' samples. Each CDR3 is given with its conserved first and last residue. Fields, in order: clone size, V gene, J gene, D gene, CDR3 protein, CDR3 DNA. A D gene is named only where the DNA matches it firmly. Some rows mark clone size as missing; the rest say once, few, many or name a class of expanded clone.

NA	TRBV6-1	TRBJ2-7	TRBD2	CASSYRRGGSGLHF	TGTGCCAGCAGTTACCGTCGGGGGGGCTCGGGCCTTCACTTC
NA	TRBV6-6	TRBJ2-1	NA	CASSYDGAGSYNEQFF	TGTGCCAGCAGTTACGATGGGGCGGGATCCTACAATGAGCAGTTCTTC
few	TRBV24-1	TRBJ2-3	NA	CATSDSSVPGDTQYF	TGTGCCACCAGTGATTCCTCGGTCCCGGGAGATACGCAGTATTTT
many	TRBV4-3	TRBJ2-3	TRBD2	CASSSLIAGVADTQYF	TGCGCCAGCAGCAGTCTAATAGCGGGAGTGGCAGATACGCAGTATTTT
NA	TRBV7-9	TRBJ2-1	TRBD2	CASSTAGGEQFF	TGTGCCAGCAGCACCGCGGGGGGTGAGCAGTTCTTC
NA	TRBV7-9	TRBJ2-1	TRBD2	CASSPPPGGGRDEQFF	TGTGCCAGCAGCCCTCCCCCGGGCGGGGGGAGAGATGAGCAGTTCTTC
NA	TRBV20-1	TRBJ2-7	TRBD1	CSATSPGQGYEQYF	TGCAGTGCTACTTCTCCGGGACAGGGCTACGAGCAGTACTTC
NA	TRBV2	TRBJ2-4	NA	CASSEFRQLIAKNIQYF	TGTGCCAGCAGTGAATTTCGGCAGCTAATAGCCAAAAACATTCAGTACTTC
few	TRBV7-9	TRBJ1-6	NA	CASSSNSQSYSPLHF	TGTGCCAGCAGCAGCAACAGCCAGTCGTATTCACCCCTCCACTTT
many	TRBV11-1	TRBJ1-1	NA	CASTRDRLTEAFF	TGTGCCAGCACCCGGGACCGACTCACTGAAGCTTTCTTT
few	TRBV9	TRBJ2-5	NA	CASSEGGAAAWETQYF	TGTGCCAGCAGTGAAGGTGGTGCGGCGGCATGGGAGACCCAGTACTTC
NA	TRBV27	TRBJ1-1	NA	CAATVKRDTEAFF	TGTGCCGCCACAGTCAAAAGGGACACTGAAGCTTTCTTT
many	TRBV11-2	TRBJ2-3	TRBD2	CASSYERGPTDTQYF	TGTGCCAGCAGCTACGAGCGGGGGCCCACAGATACGCAGTATTTT
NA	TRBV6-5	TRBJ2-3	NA	CASGRGLDTDTQYF	TGTGCCAGCGGTCGGGGGCTTGACACAGATACGCAGTATTTT
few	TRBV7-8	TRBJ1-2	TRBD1	CASSLEPGGYATF	TGTGCCAGCAGCTTAGAGCCAGGGGGCTACGCCACCTTC
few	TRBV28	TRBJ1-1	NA	CASSLVGEGYHTEAFF	TGTGCCAGCAGTTTAGTCGGGGAGGGTTATCACACTGAAGCTTTCTTT
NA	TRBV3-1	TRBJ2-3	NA	CASSQGTGVVPDTQYF	TGTGCCAGCAGCCAAGGAACGGGAGTCGTCCCAGATACGCAGTATTTT
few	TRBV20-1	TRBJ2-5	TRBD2	CSASASLAGGETQYF	TGCAGTGCTTCCGCCTCACTAGCGGGAGGGGAGACCCAGTACTTC
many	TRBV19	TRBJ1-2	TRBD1	CASSIDVPGQQYGYTF	TGTGCCAGTAGTATAGATGTACCGGGACAGCAGTATGGCTACACCTTC
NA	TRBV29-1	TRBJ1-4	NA	CSGVGSATNEKLFF	TGCAGCGGCGTAGGGAGTGCAACTAATGAAAAACTGTTTTTT
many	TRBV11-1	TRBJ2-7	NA	CASSLGAGGEQYF	TGTGCCAGCAGCTTAGGAGCTGGTGGCGAGCAGTACTTC
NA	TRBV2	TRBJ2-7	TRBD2	CASKASGTYEQYF	TGTGCCAGCAAGGCTAGCGGTACCTACGAGCAGTACTTC
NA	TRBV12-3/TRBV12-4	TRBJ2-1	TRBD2	CASSFFRTSSHNEQFF	TGTGCCAGCAGTTTCTTCCGGACTAGCTCGCACAATGAGCAGTTCTTC
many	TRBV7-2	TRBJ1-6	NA	CASSLMGWNSPLHF	TGTGCCAGCAGCTTAATGGGGTGGAATTCACCCCTCCACTTT
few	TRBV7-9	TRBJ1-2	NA	CASSLESRAGYTF	TGTGCCAGCAGCTTAGAGTCTCGTGCTGGCTACACCTTC
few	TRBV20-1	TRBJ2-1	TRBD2	CSATASGRGSNEQFF	TGCAGTGCTACCGCTAGCGGGAGGGGCTCCAATGAGCAGTTCTTC
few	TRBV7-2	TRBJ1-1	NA	CASSLLTGPMNTEAFF	TGTGCCAGCAGCTTACTAACAGGGCCTATGAACACTGAAGCTTTCTTT
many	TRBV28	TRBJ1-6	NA	CASSLGQALALHF	TGTGCCAGCAGTTTAGGCCAGGCACTGGCCCTCCACTTT
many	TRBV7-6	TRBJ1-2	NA	CASSLAHQGAYTF	TGTGCCAGCAGCTTAGCTCATCAAGGGGCCTACACCTTC
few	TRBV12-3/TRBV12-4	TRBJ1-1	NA	CASALEGRMNTEAFF	TGTGCCAGCGCCCTGGAGGGGCGCATGAACACTGAAGCTTTCTTT
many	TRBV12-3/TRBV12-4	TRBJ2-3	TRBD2	CASSLIPGTSSDTQYF	TGTGCCAGCAGTTTAATACCGGGGACTAGTTCAGATACGCAGTATTTT
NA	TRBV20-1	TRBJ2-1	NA	CSARGAATYNEQFF	TGCAGTGCTAGAGGGGCCGCTACCTACAATGAGCAGTTCTTC
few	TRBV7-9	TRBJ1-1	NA	CASDLIGGRVTEAFF	TGTGCCAGCGATTTAATTGGGGGGCGGGTCACTGAAGCTTTCTTT
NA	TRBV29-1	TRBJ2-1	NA	CSAYPGTTYNEQFF	TGCAGCGCCTACCCGGGAACAACCTACAATGAGCAGTTCTTC
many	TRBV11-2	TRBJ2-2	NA	CASSSQIGGELFF	TGTGCCAGCAGCTCCCAAATCGGCGGGGAGCTGTTTTTT